A single sample gave rise to the 20 T cell receptor beta chains below, sequenced in a study of CDR3 diversity in severe acne. TCRdb ran MiXCR on the PCR reads and lists one entry per CDR3 protein. Of about 86,000 distinct CDR3 sequences in the sample, under 60% were seen once. The specimen sequenced was blood. Receptors originate from a male donor in good health, without acne.

The chain combines TRBV6-5 with TRBJ2-7; D may be TRBD2 (5 bases). The CDR3 sequence is 14 residues long. The germline V and J ends were trimmed by 2 bases and 7 bases, with 15 bases remaining between them. The V gene's germline CDR1 is MNHEY and CDR2 SVGAGI. The DNA of the CDR3 is TGTGCCAGCAGTTACCCTGAGCGGACCTCTGAGCAGTACTTC. Residues: CASSYPERTSEQYF.

This clonotype was seen many times. CDR3 amino acids: CASTQGGFGNTIYF. The CDR3, as DNA: TGTGCCAGCACCCAAGGAGGGTTTGGAAACACCATATATTTT. The chain couples TRBV6-1 to TRBJ1-3; D remains ambiguous. CDR3 length: 14 residues. The germline V gene has CDR1 MNHNS and CDR2 SASEGT. Trimming cost V 7 bases and J 3 bases, with 13 bases left between them.

This clonotype was detected a few times. This chain connects TRBV6-5 to TRBJ1-1, with unresolved D. The germline V and J ends were trimmed by 3 bases and 0 bases, with 11 bases remaining between them. The CDR3 is 15 residues long. Germline V gene data show CDR1 as MNHEY and CDR2 as SVGAGI. For the CDR3, the DNA is TGTGCCAGCAGTTATCTCGGGCAGGTGAACACTGAAGCTTTCTTT. It yields the protein CASSYLGQVNTEAFF.

The rearrangement uses TRBV29-1 and TRBJ2-7; D possibly corresponds to TRBD1 (6 bases). This CDR3 is built from 13 residues. V lost 6 bases to trimming and J lost 6 bases, with 18 bases between them. Per the germline V gene, CDR1 is SQVTM and CDR2 is ANQGSEA. CDR3 in DNA: TGCAGCGTGCGATCCGGGACAAGGGGCGAGCAGTACTTC. This encodes CSVRSGTRGEQYF.

This clonotype was recorded once. This sequence may be a read error, since a much larger clone differs from it by one base. The chain employs TRBV29-1 and TRBJ1-1; D is possibly TRBD1 (5 bases). Germline values: CDR1 SQVTM, CDR2 ANQGSEA. The CDR3 runs to 12 residues. V was pared by 7 bases and J by 0 bases, with 9 bases between. Here the CDR3 reads CSGSTVNTEAFF. CDR3 in DNA: TGCAGCGGATCGACAGTGAACACTGAAGCTTTCTTT.

This clonotype was observed many times. The genes are TRBV5-5 and TRBJ2-7, with D tentatively TRBD1 or TRBD2 (5 bases each). The CDR3 consists of 13 residues. CDR1 is SGHKS and CDR2 is YYEKEE in the germline V gene (reference sequence). With 1 base removed from V and 2 bases from J, the gap between germline ends came to 7 bases. The CDR3 bases are TGTGCCAGCAGCTTGCTGGGGGCCTACGAGCAGTACTTC. It specifies CASSLLGAYEQYF. Filled out from reference TRBV5-5 and TRBJ2-7, the complete variable domain reads DAGVTQSPTHLIKTRGQQVTLRCSPISGHKSVSWYQQVLGQGPQFIFQYYEKEERGRGNFPDRFSARQFPNYSSELNVNALLLGDSALYLCASSLLGAYEQYFGPGTRLTVT.

This rearrangement joins TRBV2 to TRBJ2-5; 9 bases fit TRBD1. The V gene end was trimmed by 6 bases and the J gene end by 2 bases; junction bases not matched to a gene: 7. The CDR3 is 15 amino acids. The germline V gene has CDR1 SNHLY and CDR2 FYNNEI. CDR3 sequence: CASSGQGLKQETQYF. The CDR3 region has the DNA TGTGCCAGCAGCGGACAGGGGTTGAAACAAGAGACCCAGTACTTC.

The CDR3 bases are TGCAGTGCTGGGGGTGTCTCGAACACTGAAGCTTTCTTT. This gives the protein CSAGGVSNTEAFF. The chain combines TRBV20-1 with TRBJ1-1; possibly TRBD1 for D (5 bases). The germline V gene encodes CDR1 DFQATT and CDR2 SNEGSKA (reference sequence). Between the trimmed V and J ends, which lost 5 bases and 1 base, there was a span of 11 bases. This CDR3 region has 13 residues.

The table lists this clonotype with many counts. This CDR3 reads CASSVGGGMETQYF. DNA of the CDR3: TGTGCCAGCAGCGTAGGGGGGGGCATGGAGACCCAGTACTTC. V usage is TRBV7-9 and J usage is TRBJ2-5; D might be TRBD2 (7 bases). This CDR3 region has 14 residues. V dropped 5 bases and J dropped 5 bases, with 15 bases sitting between them. Germline CDR1 SEHNR, CDR2 FQNEAQ (reference sequence).

On this clonotype itself: At one end, the junction sequence differs from germline, possibly due to a read error. V gene TRBV7-3 combines with J gene TRBJ2-1; D may match TRBD1 or TRBD2 (5 bases each). This CDR3 spans 13 amino acids. Germline lookup yields CDR1 SGHTA and CDR2 FQGTGA. The CDR3, as DNA: TGTGCCAGCAGCTCGATAGAGGGGCATGAGCAGCTCTTC. Amino acids: CASSSIEGHEQLF.

As concerns this clonotype: An end of the junction differs from the germline gene, which may be a read error. The gene calls are TRBV25-1 and TRBJ1-2; 8 bases agree with TRBD1. Germline V gives CDR1 MGHDK, CDR2 SYGVNS. This CDR3 is built from 15 residues. This CDR3 is CAGSYAGGRRSGYTF. CDR3 sequence (DNA): TGTGCCGGCAGTTACGCAGGGGGCCGTAGAAGTGGCTACACCTTC.

The rearrangement uses TRBV20-1 and TRBJ2-1; 14 bases are a match to TRBD2. With V trimmed by 3 bases and J by 9 bases, 7 bases remained unmatched. CDR1 and CDR2 from the germline V gene are DFQATT and SNEGSKA (reference sequence). This CDR3 is built from 15 residues. The CDR3 DNA is TGCAGTGCTAGGTTGACTAGCGGGGGGGCCACTGAGCAGTTCTTC. Its protein product is CSARLTSGGATEQFF.

Notes on this clonotype: A single base separates this from a much larger clone, so it may be a read error. The J gene is TRBJ2-6, the V gene TRBV19, with 9 positions matching TRBD1. This CDR3 comprises 16 residues. Germline CDR1 is LNHDA and CDR2 is SQIVND (reference sequence). CDR3 in amino acids: CASSGTGTSGANALTF. The DNA for the CDR3 is TGTGCCTCTTCCGGGACAGGGACCTCTGGGGCCAACGCCCTGACTTTC.

CDR3 loop: CASSRQTGGTHEQYF. CDR3 DNA sequence: TGTGCCAGCAGTCGCCAGACAGGGGGAACCCACGAGCAGTACTTC. The chain uses TRBV6-2 or TRBV6-3 and TRBJ2-7; TRBD1 matches at 9 bases. Trimming took 5 bases from V and 5 from J; bases not matched to a gene: 10. Germline-derived CDR1 and CDR2 are MNHEY and SVGEGT. The CDR3 covers 15 residues.

As concerns this clonotype: Given a much more abundant clone one base away, this may be a read error. The chain employs TRBV29-1 and TRBJ1-5, with D possibly TRBD1 on 5 matching bases. The V gene's germline CDR1 is SQVTM and CDR2 ANQGSEA. CDR3 size: 13 residues. CDR3 in DNA: TGCAGCATTGAGGGGCCGGGCAATCAGCCCCAGCATTTT. Protein: CSIEGPGNQPQHF.

There are many counts of this clonotype. The chain uses TRBV5-1 and TRBJ2-1, with TRBD2 matching over 9 bases. The CDR3 is made up of 16 amino acids. V shed 6 bases and J 4 bases; nucleotides not matched to a gene: 11. Germline CDR1 SGHRS, CDR2 YFSETQ. Here the CDR3 reads CASTTTGTSRYNEQFF. CDR3 nucleotides: TGCGCCAGCACAACTACAGGGACTAGCAGATACAATGAGCAGTTCTTC.

V usage is TRBV19 and J usage is TRBJ1-1; D possibly corresponds to TRBD1 (5 bases). V was clipped by 6 bases and J by 2 bases, with 16 bases between them. Germline V gene sequence: CDR1 LNHDA, CDR2 SQIVND (reference sequence). The CDR3 loop spans 15 amino acids. CDR3 in DNA: TGTGCCAGTAGAACTAAGGCAGGGCCTAACACTGAAGCTTTCTTT. Encoded protein: CASRTKAGPNTEAFF.

The table lists this clonotype with a few counts. This chain uses TRBV6-1 with TRBJ1-2, with D maybe TRBD1 (5 bases). Deletions cut 2 bases from V and 4 bases from J, with 11 bases between. CDR1 is MNHNS and CDR2 is SASEGT in the germline V gene. CDR3 length: 14 amino acids. Written as DNA, the CDR3 is TGTGCCAGCAGTGAATTATCAGGGTTCTATGGCTACACCTTC. Residues: CASSELSGFYGYTF.

As concerns this clonotype: The junction differs from germline at one of its ends, possibly a read error. The DNA of the CDR3 is TGTACCAGCAGCAAGACAGGGTACGGCTACACCTTC. Amino acid sequence: CTSSKTGYGYTF. The chain combines TRBV9 with TRBJ1-2; 7 bases align to TRBD1. CDR3 length: 12 amino acids. Germline V lookup: CDR1 SGDLS, CDR2 YYNGEE.

This clonotype was seen a few times. The chain recombines TRBV7-3 with TRBJ1-1; D is unresolved. Germline CDR1 is SGHTA and CDR2 is FQGTGA. Trimming cost V 2 bases and J 4 bases, with 8 bases left between them. There are 13 residues in the CDR3. For the CDR3, the DNA is TGTGCCAGCAGCTTATCGGTGAGCACTGAAGCTTTCTTT. It codes for CASSLSVSTEAFF.